This entry features one TCR beta chain sequence. Antigen specificity is unknown. Obtained from alopecia areata patients were lesional scalp punch biopsies along with peripheral blood. This sample is part of a study of CD8+ T cells in alopecia areata. Study-wide findings and caveats: Scalp repertoires also include resident alphabeta T cells from normal skin. Across lesional scalp, and particularly alopecia totalis/universalis, clonality surpassed that of normal scalp. Compared with mice, patients displayed less clear TCR sharing, possibly for HLA-related reasons.

Germline V gene lookup returns CDR1 SEHNR and CDR2 FQNEAQ (reference sequence). Trimming at V came to 4 bases and at J to 6 bases, leaving 9 bases not matched to a gene. This CDR3 has 15 residues. Extracted from the samples, RNA was reverse transcribed into cDNA to serve as the sequencing template. Using immunoSEQ multiplex PCR, the repertoire was profiled, and TCRdb retains in-frame clones only, with some absent. The repertoire holds around 80,000 clones, roughly 51% seen once, with 5.7% in the top ten. Sequencing input: NKG2D-high CD8+ T cells sorted from blood. This sequence joins TRBV7-9 and TRBJ2-3, with 8 bases fitting TRBD1. This clonotype was obtained from a human donor with alopecia areata. In DNA form, the CDR3 reads TGTGCCAGCAGCTCCGAACAGGGGGAGGAGGATACGCAGTATTTT. Its protein is CASSSEQGEEDTQYF.